This is a list of T cell receptor beta chains from one sample in a study of T cells in Graves' hyperthyroidism and ophthalmopathy. MiXCR was run by TCRdb on the multiplex PCR reads, yielding one entry per CDR3 protein. This repertoire shows about 300,000 distinct CDR3 sequences, roughly 19% found once; its top ten account for about 40%. Sequencing used blood. These receptors were obtained from a man aged 50 or older with Graves' ophthalmopathy. The CDR3 runs from the conserved cysteine through the conserved F or W. The D gene is left open where the match is weak. Size values are once, few and many counts, or a class for expanded clones, and some rows have none.

CDR3aa: CASSYRGTSETQYF; CDR3nt: TGTGCCAGCAGTTACAGGGGGACATCAGAGACCCAGTACTTC; j_gene: TRBJ2-5; d_gene: -; abundance: many; v_gene: TRBV6-6
CDR3aa: CASSQEGRRNLAKNIQYF; CDR3nt: TGTGCCAGCAGCCAAGAGGGGCGGCGGAATCTAGCCAAAAACATTCAGTACTTC; j_gene: TRBJ2-4; d_gene: -; abundance: -; v_gene: TRBV3-1
CDR3aa: CASSQEGRIYEQYF; CDR3nt: TGTGCCAGCAGCCAAGAAGGGCGGATCTACGAGCAGTACTTC; j_gene: TRBJ2-7; d_gene: -; abundance: many; v_gene: TRBV3-1
CDR3aa: CASSTGTGSTEAFF; CDR3nt: TGTGCCAGCAGCACCGGGACAGGGAGCACTGAAGCTTTCTTT; j_gene: TRBJ1-1; d_gene: TRBD1; abundance: -; v_gene: TRBV6-1
CDR3aa: CASSTPGANVLTF; CDR3nt: TGTGCCAGTAGTACTCCAGGGGCCAACGTCCTGACTTTC; j_gene: TRBJ2-6; d_gene: -; abundance: few; v_gene: TRBV19
CDR3aa: CASSKDESGRRYEQYF; CDR3nt: TGTGCCAGCAGCAAGGATGAAAGCGGGAGGCGTTACGAGCAGTACTTC; j_gene: TRBJ2-7; d_gene: TRBD2; abundance: few; v_gene: TRBV12-3/TRBV12-4
CDR3aa: CASSKPQGSSYEQYF; CDR3nt: TGTGCCAGCAGCAAGCCGCAGGGCAGTTCCTACGAGCAGTACTTC; j_gene: TRBJ2-7; d_gene: -; abundance: -; v_gene: TRBV7-9
CDR3aa: CASSSLRDSYEQYF; CDR3nt: TGTGCCAGCAGTTCCCTCCGGGACAGCTATGAGCAGTACTTC; j_gene: TRBJ2-7; d_gene: TRBD1; abundance: many; v_gene: TRBV28
CDR3aa: CASSLLPPTSGSTNEQFF; CDR3nt: TGTGCCAGCAGTCTACTACCTCCGACTAGCGGGAGTACCAATGAGCAGTTCTTC; j_gene: TRBJ2-1; d_gene: TRBD2; abundance: -; v_gene: TRBV12-3/TRBV12-4
CDR3aa: CASSQFAAGASYEQYF; CDR3nt: TGTGCCAGCAGCCAATTTGCGGCAGGGGCCTCCTACGAGCAGTACTTC; j_gene: TRBJ2-7; d_gene: -; abundance: once; v_gene: TRBV7-9
CDR3aa: CASSLGQGWNEQFF; CDR3nt: TGCGCCAGCAGCTTGGGACAGGGTTGGAATGAGCAGTTCTTC; j_gene: TRBJ2-1; d_gene: TRBD1; abundance: many; v_gene: TRBV5-1
CDR3aa: CATSRLQGDGYTF; CDR3nt: TGTGCCACCAGCAGGCTACAGGGAGATGGCTACACCTTC; j_gene: TRBJ1-2; d_gene: -; abundance: few; v_gene: TRBV15
CDR3aa: CASSMPAGGGGNEQFF; CDR3nt: TGTGCCAGTAGTATGCCAGCGGGAGGGGGTGGCAATGAGCAGTTCTTC; j_gene: TRBJ2-1; d_gene: TRBD2; abundance: few; v_gene: TRBV19
CDR3aa: CASAGLTETGELFF; CDR3nt: TGTGCCAGCGCGGGCCTTACCGAAACCGGGGAGCTGTTTTTT; j_gene: TRBJ2-2; d_gene: -; abundance: -; v_gene: TRBV27
CDR3aa: CASADANYGYTF; CDR3nt: TGTGCCAGCGCGGACGCAAACTATGGCTACACCTTC; j_gene: TRBJ1-2; d_gene: -; abundance: many; v_gene: TRBV28
CDR3aa: CASSISPSNEQFF; CDR3nt: TGTGCCAGTAGTATTAGCCCTTCCAATGAGCAGTTCTTC; j_gene: TRBJ2-1; d_gene: -; abundance: -; v_gene: TRBV19
CDR3aa: CASTDEGSEAFF; CDR3nt: TGTGCCAGCACCGACGAGGGGTCTGAAGCTTTCTTT; j_gene: TRBJ1-1; d_gene: -; abundance: -; v_gene: TRBV6-1
CDR3aa: CASTPPRGHTEAFF; CDR3nt: TGTGCCAGCACTCCACCCAGGGGGCACACTGAAGCTTTCTTT; j_gene: TRBJ1-1; d_gene: TRBD1; abundance: many; v_gene: TRBV28